This is a list of T cell receptor beta chains from one sample in a study of T cells after yellow fever vaccination. TCRdb ran MiXCR on the 5' RACE reads and lists one entry per CDR3 protein. The profile covers approximately 260,000 distinct CDR3 sequences, with over 10% appearing a single time and 0.5% to 0.6% taken by the ten largest. The starting material was CD4+ T cells sorted from PBMCs, obtained 45 days after the yellow fever booster vaccination. The receptors stem from a man between 25 and 39 years old who received the YFV17D yellow fever vaccine. CDR3s include the opening cysteine and the closing phenylalanine or tryptophan. A D gene is named only where the DNA matches it firmly. Where a row states a size, it is once, few, many or the class of an expanded clone; other rows omit it.

>TRBD2|TRBJ2-1|-|TRBV24-1
TGTGCCACCAGTGGAACGAGGGAGGGCCGCGATGAGCAGTTCTTC
CATSGTREGRDEQFF
>-|TRBJ2-1|many|TRBV4-1
TGCGCCAGCAGCCATGAGTTAGATTCCTACAATGAGCAGTTCTTC
CASSHELDSYNEQFF
>TRBD2|TRBJ2-1|few|TRBV20-1
TGCAGTGCTAGTGCTCAGCGGGAGAATTTAAATGAGCAGTTCTTC
CSASAQRENLNEQFF
>-|TRBJ2-2|few|TRBV10-3
TGTGCCATCGAAGACCTATCGAACACCGGGGAGCTGTTTTTT
CAIEDLSNTGELFF
>-|TRBJ2-2|-|TRBV12-5
TGTGCTAGTGGTTTGACCGTCCCCGGGGAGCTGTTTTTT
CASGLTVPGELFF
>TRBD2|TRBJ2-1|-|TRBV25-1
TGTGCCAGCAGTGAAACCAAGCGGGAGGAGCAGTTCTTC
CASSETKREEQFF
>TRBD1|TRBJ1-1|once|TRBV19
TGTGCCAGTAGTCCAGGGGGCAAGATTACTGAAGCTTTCTTT
CASSPGGKITEAFF
>-|TRBJ2-2|-|TRBV19
TGTGCCAGTAGTATTTCCGGGAGTGGGACCGGGGAGCTGTTTTTT
CASSISGSGTGELFF
>-|TRBJ2-5|few|TRBV20-1
TGCAGTGCTAGAGATATTAGATCTCCTCTCCAAGAGACCCAGTACTTC
CSARDIRSPLQETQYF
>-|TRBJ2-1|-|TRBV20-1
TGCAGTGCTAAAAGCAGGGGCTTGTACAATGAGCAGTTCTTC
CSAKSRGLYNEQFF
>-|TRBJ2-1|few|TRBV10-3
TGTGCCATCAGTGAAAGGCGGGAAACCTACAATGAGCAGTTCTTC
CAISERRETYNEQFF
>-|TRBJ2-5|many|TRBV7-2
TGTGCCAGCAGCTTAGTTCGGGGCGGCGAGACCCAGTACTTC
CASSLVRGGETQYF
>-|TRBJ2-5|few|TRBV29-1
TGCAGCGTTGAGGGGTGGAATTTTGGGAACCAAGAGACCCAGTACTTC
CSVEGWNFGNQETQYF
>-|TRBJ2-1|-|TRBV7-2
TGTGCCAGCATCAAAGCCCCGGGAGCCTACAATGAGCAGTTCTTC
CASIKAPGAYNEQFF
>-|TRBJ2-3|-|TRBV12-3/TRBV12-4
TGTGCCAGCAGCCGAATTTTCTTAGATACGCAGTATTTT
CASSRIFLDTQYF
>-|TRBJ1-1|-|TRBV6-2/TRBV6-3
TGTGCCAGCAGTTACCTGGGGCCCGGGGCCCGGATGTCTTTCTTT
CASSYLGPGARMSFF
>-|TRBJ2-1|-|TRBV5-1
TGCGCCAGCAGCCCCTCCGGGACACCGTCCTACAATGAGCAGTTCTTC
CASSPSGTPSYNEQFF
>TRBD1|TRBJ2-3|-|TRBV11-2
TGTGCCAGCAGCCTCCTGGGGACAGGGGGTTGGAGCACAGATACGCAGTATTTT
CASSLLGTGGWSTDTQYF
>TRBD1|TRBJ2-5|few|TRBV5-6
TGTGCCAGCAGCTACACTACAGGGGTTCAAGAGACCCAGTACTTC
CASSYTTGVQETQYF
>-|TRBJ2-7|few|TRBV12-3/TRBV12-4
TGTGCCAGCAGACGAAGGGGGAACGAGCAGTACTTC
CASRRRGNEQYF
>TRBD1|TRBJ2-7|-|TRBV7-2
TGTGCCAGCAGCTTTCTACAAGGGGGCATGGACGAGCAGTACTTC
CASSFLQGGMDEQYF
>-|TRBJ1-4|-|TRBV2
TGTGCCAGCAGAGGGGATCTGAATGAAAAACTGTTTTTT
CASRGDLNEKLFF
>-|TRBJ1-5|-|TRBV6-6
TGTGCCAGCAGCCGCCCCAATCAGCCCCAGCATTTT
CASSRPNQPQHF
>-|TRBJ2-7|-|TRBV19
TGTGCCAGTAGTACCCGGGAGAACGACGAGCAGTACTTC
CASSTRENDEQYF
>-|TRBJ2-2|many|TRBV6-2/TRBV6-3
TGTGCCAGCAGGGGGGAGAACACCGGGGAGCTGTTTTTT
CASRGENTGELFF
>-|TRBJ2-1|-|TRBV7-9
TGTGCCAGCAGCTTAGCAGGATCGGAGGCTCGGTTCTTC
CASSLAGSEARFF
>-|TRBJ1-6|many|TRBV5-1
TGCGCCAGCCCACAGTTGGACCTCCACTTT
CASPQLDLHF
>TRBD2|TRBJ2-3|-|TRBV20-1
TGCAGTGCTAGGGGTTCTAGCGGGAGGGACTCAGATACGCAGTATTTT
CSARGSSGRDSDTQYF
>-|TRBJ2-1|many|TRBV7-9
TGTGCCAGCAGCTCCCCAGGGATCTATGAGCAGTTCTTC
CASSSPGIYEQFF
>-|TRBJ1-1|many|TRBV18
TGTGCCAGCTCCTGGACAGAGAACACTGAAGCTTTCTTT
CASSWTENTEAFF
>TRBD1|TRBJ1-3|-|TRBV12-3/TRBV12-4
TGTGCCAGCAGTTTCGGGACAGGGGGGACAAACACCATATATTTT
CASSFGTGGTNTIYF
>TRBD1|TRBJ1-5|few|TRBV20-1
TGCAGTGCTACCCAGGGGGTCAATCAGCCCCAGCATTTT
CSATQGVNQPQHF
>-|TRBJ2-7|few|TRBV2
TGTGCCAGCAGTGAAGAGGCTCGGCTAAGCGAGCAGTACTTC
CASSEEARLSEQYF
>TRBD2|TRBJ2-1|few|TRBV25-1
TGTGCCAGCGAGCCGGGACTAGCGGGATACAATGAGCAGTTCTTC
CASEPGLAGYNEQFF
>-|TRBJ2-5|-|TRBV7-6
TGTGCCAGCAGCCAGCTACCGCCCCGCTTGAGAGAGACCCAGTACTTC
CASSQLPPRLRETQYF
>TRBD2|TRBJ2-3|many|TRBV5-6
TGTGCCAGCAGCTTGGTTGCAGCGGGAGGCCTTGTCACAGATACGCAGTATTTT
CASSLVAAGGLVTDTQYF
>-|TRBJ2-7|few|TRBV18
TGTGCCAGCTCACGGGCGGGACCAACCTACGAGCAGTACTTC
CASSRAGPTYEQYF
>-|TRBJ1-3|few|TRBV29-1
TGCAGCGTTGGAGACGGCTCTGGAAACACCATATATTTT
CSVGDGSGNTIYF
>-|TRBJ1-1|-|TRBV6-6
TGTGCCAGCAGTTACGCGGAGACTGAAGCTTTCTTT
CASSYAETEAFF
>-|TRBJ2-5|few|TRBV7-2
TGTGCCAGCAGCCCCCGGTTAGGGGGGGAGACCCAGTACTTC
CASSPRLGGETQYF
>-|TRBJ2-7|-|TRBV4-3
TGCGCCAGCAGCCAGAGCCGGACAATGGGATTCTACGAGCAGTACTTC
CASSQSRTMGFYEQYF
>TRBD1|TRBJ1-5|few|TRBV20-1
TGCAGTGCTTCCCAGGACAGGTTGGGCTTATCGCATTTT
CSASQDRLGLSHF
>TRBD1|TRBJ2-1|few|TRBV24-1
TGTGCCACCAGTGAGCCAAGTGGAAACAGGGGGGCCTCCTACAATGAGCAGTTCTTC
CATSEPSGNRGASYNEQFF
>-|TRBJ2-4|few|TRBV5-6
TGTGCCAGCAGCTTGGGCCGGGAAGGCATTCAGTACTTC
CASSLGREGIQYF
>-|TRBJ2-2|-|TRBV4-3
TGCGCCAGCAAACCGAGACCGAACACCGGGGAGCTGTTTTTT
CASKPRPNTGELFF
>-|TRBJ2-4|-|TRBV6-6
TGTGCCAGCAGCTTCACCGGGACCCTCTTTCAGTACTTC
CASSFTGTLFQYF
>-|TRBJ2-7|few|TRBV18
TGTGCCAGCTCACCGGGGCTGGACGAGCAGTACTTC
CASSPGLDEQYF
>TRBD2|TRBJ2-2|-|TRBV20-1
TGCAGTGCTAGACTAGCGGCGAACACCGGGGAGCTGTTTTTT
CSARLAANTGELFF
>TRBD2|TRBJ2-7|few|TRBV20-1
TGCAGTGCTAAAGAGCGGGAGGCTTACTACGAGCAGTACTTC
CSAKEREAYYEQYF
>-|TRBJ2-5|few|TRBV6-1
TGTGCCAGCAGCTCCACCCGACTAGACTGGCAGACCCAGTACTTC
CASSSTRLDWQTQYF
>TRBD1|TRBJ2-7|few|TRBV19
TGTGCCAGTAGTCCCGTAGGGGACAGAATCTACGAGCAGTACTTC
CASSPVGDRIYEQYF
>-|TRBJ1-4|many|TRBV20-1
TGCAGTGCTACTTTCAATGAAAAACTGTTTTTT
CSATFNEKLFF
>-|TRBJ2-7|-|TRBV5-6
TGTGCCAGCAGCTTGGGGCGATCCTGGGGCTACGAGCAGTACTTC
CASSLGRSWGYEQYF
>TRBD1|TRBJ2-6|-|TRBV27
TGTGCCAGCAGCGTTGTACAGGGGGCAATTCTTAATGGGGCCAACGTCCTGACTTTC
CASSVVQGAILNGANVLTF
>-|TRBJ2-1|-|TRBV4-2
TGTGCCAGCAGCCAAGAATCATGGGGGCCGTCCGGTTTCTTC
CASSQESWGPSGFF
>-|TRBJ2-3|-|TRBV5-1
TGCGCCAGCAGCGCGGCCAGGGAGACAGATACGCAGTATTTT
CASSAARETDTQYF
>TRBD1|TRBJ1-2|few|TRBV12-3/TRBV12-4
TGTGCCAGCAGTTTCGGGGGCGTACAGGGGGCCGCTGGCTACACCTTC
CASSFGGVQGAAGYTF
>-|TRBJ2-5|few|TRBV5-1
TGCGCCAGCAGCTTGGATGGCGAGACCCAGTACTTC
CASSLDGETQYF
>-|TRBJ2-3|few|TRBV5-5
TGTGCCAGCAGCTTTCAGCCAGATACGCAGTATTTT
CASSFQPDTQYF
>TRBD2|TRBJ2-5|few|TRBV7-9
TGTGCCAGCAGCTTCCAATCCGGGACTAGGCTTCGAGAGACCCAGTACTTC
CASSFQSGTRLRETQYF